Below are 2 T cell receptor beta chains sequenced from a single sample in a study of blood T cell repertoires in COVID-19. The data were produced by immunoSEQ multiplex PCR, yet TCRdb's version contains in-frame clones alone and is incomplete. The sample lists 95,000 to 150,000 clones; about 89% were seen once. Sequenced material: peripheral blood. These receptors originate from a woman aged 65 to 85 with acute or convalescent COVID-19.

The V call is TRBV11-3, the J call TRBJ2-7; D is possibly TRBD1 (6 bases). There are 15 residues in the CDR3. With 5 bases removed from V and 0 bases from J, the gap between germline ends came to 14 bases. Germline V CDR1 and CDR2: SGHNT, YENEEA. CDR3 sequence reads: CASSPWTESSYEQYF. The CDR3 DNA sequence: TGTGCCAGCAGCCCCTGGACAGAAAGCTCCTACGAGCAGTACTTC.

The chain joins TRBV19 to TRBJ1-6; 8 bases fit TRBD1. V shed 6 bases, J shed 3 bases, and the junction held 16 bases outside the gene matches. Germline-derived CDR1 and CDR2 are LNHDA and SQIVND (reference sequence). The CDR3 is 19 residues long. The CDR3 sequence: CASSQTAPGGAYYNSPLHF. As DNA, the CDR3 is TGTGCCAGTAGCCAAACAGCTCCAGGGGGCGCTTACTATAATTCACCCCTCCACTTT.